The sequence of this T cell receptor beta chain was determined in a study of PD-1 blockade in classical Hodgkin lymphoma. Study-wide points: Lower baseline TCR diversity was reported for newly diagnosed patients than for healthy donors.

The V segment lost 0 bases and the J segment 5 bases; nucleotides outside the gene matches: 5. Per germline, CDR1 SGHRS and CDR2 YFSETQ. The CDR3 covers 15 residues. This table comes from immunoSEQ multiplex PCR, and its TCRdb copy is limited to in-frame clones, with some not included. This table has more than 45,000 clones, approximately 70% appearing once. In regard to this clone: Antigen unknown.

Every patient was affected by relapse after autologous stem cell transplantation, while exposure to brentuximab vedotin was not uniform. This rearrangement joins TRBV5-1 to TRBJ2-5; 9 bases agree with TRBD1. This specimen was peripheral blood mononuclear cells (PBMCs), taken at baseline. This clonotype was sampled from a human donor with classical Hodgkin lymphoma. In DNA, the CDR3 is TGCGCCAGCAGCTTGGAGGGGACAGGGCGGGAGACCCAGTACTTC. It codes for CASSLEGTGRETQYF.